This T cell receptor (beta chain) was sequenced in a study of blood T cell repertoires in COVID-19. Study in general: PBMCs, B-cell-depleted T cells, or T cells were the source of the cDNA or gDNA that made up the material.

The protocol was immunoSEQ multiplex PCR, while the TCRdb copy is restricted to in-frame clones and leaves out a portion. The sample yields 150,000 to 200,000 clones, about four fifths seen once. This clone was detected only a few times. Patients of the Seattle cohort, enrolled during active infection, were followed longitudinally. The germline gives CDR1 SGDLS, CDR2 YYNGEE. Trimming shortened V by 3 bases and J by 8 bases, and 11 bases separated the two germline ends. The CDR3 covers 13 residues. The clonotype originates from a woman in her 70s with COVID-19, enrolled during active disease. The specimen sequenced was peripheral blood. The genes are TRBV9 and TRBJ1-4; D remains unclear. The CDR3 is CASSASPGEKLFF. Written as DNA, the CDR3 is TGTGCCAGCAGCGCTTCCCCGGGGGAAAAACTGTTTTTT.